Below, 23 T cell receptor beta chains from the same sample are listed, as sequenced in a study of control samples from healthy donors and cancer patients. Clones were read by immunoSEQ multiplex PCR, and TCRdb kept only the in-frame ones, dropping some. The data contain roughly 100,000 clones, 92% of them seen just once; the ten biggest clones take up about 2.5%. Sequencing was performed on blood. These receptors all come from a woman between 18 and 30 years old in good health.

This clone turned up a few times. Other DNA sequences in this specimen translate into the identical CDR3. J is TRBJ1-5 and V is TRBV15; D call uncertain. This CDR3 spans 14 amino acids. V lost 1 base to trimming and J lost 4 bases, with 8 bases between them. Germline V gene lookup returns CDR1 LNHNV and CDR2 YYDKDF (reference sequence). The CDR3 loop is CATSRGVENQPQHF. CDR3 DNA: TGTGCCACCAGCAGAGGAGTGGAGAATCAGCCCCAGCATTTT.

The gene calls are TRBV6-5 and TRBJ1-2; D is undetermined. The CDR3 spans 13 residues. Between the trimmed V and J ends, which lost 8 bases and 7 bases, there was a span of 17 bases. The germline V gene encodes CDR1 MNHEY and CDR2 SVGAGI. CDR3 protein: CASAQSQDGGYTF. As DNA, the CDR3 is TGTGCCAGCGCGCAAAGTCAAGACGGTGGCTACACCTTC.

The V call is TRBV7-3, the J call TRBJ2-7; no firm D call. The CDR3 length is 15 residues. V lost 5 bases and J 4 bases, leaving 18 bases between the germline ends. Looked up from germline, CDR1 is SGHTA and CDR2 is FQGTGA. CDR3 amino acids: CASSDHRLGYYEQYF. CDR3 in DNA: TGTGCCAGCAGCGACCACCGTCTGGGTTATTACGAGCAGTACTTC.

The V gene is TRBV9, the J gene TRBJ1-2; D gene uncertain. Deletions cut 0 bases from V and 4 bases from J, with 16 bases between. The CDR3 loop spans 16 amino acids. Germline V gives CDR1 SGDLS, CDR2 YYNGEE. The CDR3 loop is CASSVVGGPLGYGYTF. Here the CDR3 DNA reads TGTGCCAGCAGCGTAGTCGGCGGGCCTTTAGGCTATGGCTACACCTTC.

This chain connects TRBV30 to TRBJ1-1, with D tentatively TRBD1 (5 bases). Trimming cost V 4 bases and J 6 bases, with 18 bases left between them. The CDR3 covers 14 residues. Germline CDR1 and CDR2: GTSNPN and SVGIG (reference sequence). The CDR3 here is CAWNRGGVSPEAFF. CDR3 sequence (DNA): TGTGCCTGGAATCGGGGCGGGGTCTCGCCTGAAGCTTTCTTT.

The chain has TRBV7-9 and TRBJ2-1; D not resolved. This CDR3 contains 15 residues. V was clipped by 2 bases and J by 0 bases, with 8 bases between them. CDR1 and CDR2 from the germline V gene are SEHNR and FQNEAQ (reference sequence). The CDR3 sequence: CASSLIQSSYNEQFF. CDR3 DNA: TGTGCCAGCAGCTTAATCCAGAGCTCCTACAATGAGCAGTTCTTC.

The V gene is TRBV7-9, the J gene TRBJ2-3; the D is unclear. The CDR3 spans 14 residues. Between the trimmed V and J ends, which lost 1 base and 4 bases, there was a span of 9 bases. Per germline, CDR1 SEHNR and CDR2 FQNEAQ (reference sequence). CDR3: CASSLEFLADTQYF. For the CDR3, the DNA is TGTGCCAGCAGCTTAGAGTTTTTGGCAGATACGCAGTATTTT. Full variable domain (remainder filled in from reference TRBV7-9 and TRBJ2-3): DTGVSQNPRHKITKRGQNVTFRCDPISEHNRLYWYRQTLGQGPEFLTYFQNEAQLEKSRLLSDRFSAERPKGSFSTLEIQRTEQGDSAMYLCASSLEFLADTQYFGPGTRLTVL.

The rearrangement uses TRBV5-6 and TRBJ2-1; D tentatively reads TRBD1 or TRBD2 (5 bases each). The CDR3 sequence is 14 residues long. Germline values: CDR1 SGHDT, CDR2 YYEEEE. Trimming shortened V by 5 bases and J by 8 bases, and 17 bases separated the two germline ends. The CDR3 loop is CASRQARPGHEQFF. The CDR3, as DNA: TGTGCCAGCAGACAGGCTCGTCCGGGGCATGAGCAGTTCTTC.

V usage is TRBV19 and J usage is TRBJ1-3; the D is unclear. V lost 9 bases and J 0 bases, leaving 12 bases between the germline ends. Germline lookup yields CDR1 LNHDA and CDR2 SQIVND (reference sequence). This CDR3 is 14 amino acids long. The CDR3 is CASQLVSSGNTIYF. Written as DNA, the CDR3 is TGTGCCAGCCAACTTGTCTCCTCTGGAAACACCATATATTTT.

The rearrangement joins TRBV6-5 to TRBJ1-2, with TRBD1 as a possible D gene (5 bases). The CDR3 sequence is 14 residues long. The germline CDR1 and CDR2 sequences are MNHEY and SVGAGI. V was clipped by 0 bases and J by 3 bases, with 8 bases between them. Written as DNA, the CDR3 is TGTGCCAGCAGTTACTCGGGGACCTACTATGGCTACACCTTC. Residues: CASSYSGTYYGYTF.

This chain links TRBV28 with TRBJ1-5; 7 bases map to TRBD1. The CDR3 is made up of 15 amino acids. The V segment lost 9 bases and the J segment 2 bases; nucleotides outside the gene matches: 10. Germline-derived CDR1 and CDR2 are MDHEN and SYDVKM. The CDR3 nucleotides are TGTGCCAGTCAGGGGGTCGGTGGGGGCAATCAGCCCCAGCATTTT. Amino acids: CASQGVGGGNQPQHF.

This chain links TRBV5-4 with TRBJ1-1; the D is unclear. The V gene lost 5 bases and the J gene lost 0 bases, with 8 bases spanning the gap. Per the germline V gene, CDR1 is SGHNT and CDR2 is YYREEE (reference sequence). The CDR3 spans 13 residues. CDR3 residues: CASSNEMNTEAFF. The CDR3 region has the DNA TGTGCCAGCAGTAATGAAATGAACACTGAAGCTTTCTTT.

The rearrangement uses TRBV2 and TRBJ2-1, with 9 bases identical to TRBD1. Germline trimming cut 2 bases from V and 3 bases from J; bases unmatched to any gene: 11. Germline V CDR1 and CDR2: SNHLY, FYNNEI. This CDR3 comprises 18 residues. Here the CDR3 DNA reads TGTGCCAGCAGTGAACTAGGACAGGGGCGGGGAAGCTACAATGAGCAGTTCTTC. Translating it yields CASSELGQGRGSYNEQFF.

The J gene is TRBJ2-7, the V gene TRBV6-6; 7 bases line up with TRBD1. CDR1 is MNHNY, CDR2 SVGAGI, per germline (reference sequence). V lost 4 bases to trimming and J lost 2 bases; unmatched junction nucleotides: 5. The CDR3 is 14 amino acids. CDR3 residues: CASSFGTATYEQYF. The CDR3, as DNA: TGTGCCAGCAGTTTTGGGACAGCCACCTACGAGCAGTACTTC.

V and J are TRBV19 and TRBJ2-3; TRBD2 aligns across 10 bases. CDR1 and CDR2 (germline): LNHDA, SQIVND (reference sequence). J was trimmed by 4 bases and V by 0 bases; bases with no gene match: 7. The CDR3 consists of 17 residues. In DNA form, the CDR3 reads TGTGCCAGTAGTATAGACGGGAGCGGGGGGGCCTCAGATACGCAGTATTTT. Translating it yields CASSIDGSGGASDTQYF.

This chain links TRBV19 with TRBJ2-1; D might be TRBD1 or TRBD2, each matching 6 bases. Germline CDR1 reads LNHDA; CDR2 reads SQIVND (reference sequence). This CDR3 comprises 16 residues. V gave up 10 bases and J gave up 9 bases, with 28 bases separating them. The CDR3 spells CATTPRGEQYKTEQFF. CDR3 DNA sequence: TGTGCCACCACCCCGAGGGGGGAGCAGTATAAGACTGAGCAGTTCTTC.

This chain connects TRBV7-8 to TRBJ2-5, with 8 nucleotides matching TRBD2. Germline V gene lookup returns CDR1 SGHVS and CDR2 FQNEAQ. The CDR3 extends over 15 amino acids. The ends lost 3 bases at V and 7 bases at J; junction bases unmatched: 10. The CDR3 DNA reads as TGTGCCAGCAGCTTGTTAGGGACGGCGGGGGGGACCCAGTACTTC. Translating gives CASSLLGTAGGTQYF.

The J gene is TRBJ1-3, the V gene TRBV6-1; D gene unclear. CDR1 is MNHNS and CDR2 is SASEGT in the germline V gene. The CDR3 covers 14 residues. V was trimmed by 2 bases and J by 4 bases, leaving 9 bases between them. The CDR3 DNA reads TGTGCCAGCAGTGAAAGTGTATTCGGAAACACCATATATTTT. Translating it yields CASSESVFGNTIYF.

This rearrangement joins TRBV4-3 to TRBJ1-1; maybe TRBD1 (5 bases). V shed 4 bases and J shed 7 bases, with 19 bases lying between them. This CDR3 contains 15 residues. CDR1 is LGHNA and CDR2 is YSLEER in the germline V gene. CDR3 sequence: CASSRKGEGVGEAFF. CDR3 DNA: TGCGCCAGCAGCCGGAAAGGGGAAGGGGTGGGTGAAGCTTTCTTT.

V usage is TRBV7-9 and J usage is TRBJ1-6, with D uncertain. The CDR3 runs to 16 residues. V was shortened by 5 bases and J by 2 bases, with 13 bases between the two germline ends. Germline V CDR1 and CDR2: SEHNR, FQNEAQ (reference sequence). This CDR3 is CASSLPVTTYNSPLHF. DNA of the CDR3: TGTGCCAGCAGCCTCCCCGTCACCACCTATAATTCACCCCTCCACTTT.

The chain employs TRBV30 and TRBJ2-3; 8 bases fit TRBD1. This CDR3 has 16 amino acids. Germline V gives CDR1 GTSNPN, CDR2 SVGIG (reference sequence). Trimming cost V 5 bases and J 2 bases; bases outside gene matches: 12. The CDR3 spells CAWSWGTGGDTDTQYF. CDR3 sequence (DNA): TGTGCCTGGTCCTGGGGGACAGGTGGGGACACAGATACGCAGTATTTT.

The gene calls are TRBV13 and TRBJ2-7; the match to TRBD2 covers 7 bases. With V trimmed by 5 bases and J by 10 bases, 5 bases remained unmatched. Germline V gene sequence: CDR1 PRHDT, CDR2 FYEKMQ (reference sequence). The CDR3 is 11 amino acids. CDR3 sequence: CASSAAGRQYF. CDR3 in DNA: TGTGCCAGCAGCGCAGCGGGGCGCCAGTACTTC.

The chain joins TRBV10-3 to TRBJ1-6, with D possibly being TRBD1 (6 bases). Germline V lookup: CDR1 ENHRY, CDR2 SYGVKD. The CDR3 runs to 14 residues. Trimming cost V 11 bases and J 6 bases, with 17 bases left between them. This CDR3 is CAVGGGRTNSPLHF. CDR3 bases: TGTGCCGTGGGGGGGGGCCGAACTAATTCACCCCTCCACTTT.